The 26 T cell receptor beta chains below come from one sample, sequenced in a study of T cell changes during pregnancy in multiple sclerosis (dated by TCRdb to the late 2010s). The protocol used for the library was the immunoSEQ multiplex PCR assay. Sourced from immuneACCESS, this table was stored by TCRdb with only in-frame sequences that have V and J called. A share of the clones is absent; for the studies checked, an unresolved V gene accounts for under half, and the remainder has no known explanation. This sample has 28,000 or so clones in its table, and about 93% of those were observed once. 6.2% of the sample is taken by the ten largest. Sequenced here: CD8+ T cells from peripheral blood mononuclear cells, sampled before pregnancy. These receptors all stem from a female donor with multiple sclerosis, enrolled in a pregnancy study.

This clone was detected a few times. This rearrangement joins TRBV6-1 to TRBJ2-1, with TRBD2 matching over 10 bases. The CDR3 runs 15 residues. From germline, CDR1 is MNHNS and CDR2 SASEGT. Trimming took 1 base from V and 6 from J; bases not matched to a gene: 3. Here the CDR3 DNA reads TGTGCCAGCAGTGAAGACTCTAGCGGGGGCAATGAGCAGTTCTTC. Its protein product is CASSEDSSGGNEQFF.

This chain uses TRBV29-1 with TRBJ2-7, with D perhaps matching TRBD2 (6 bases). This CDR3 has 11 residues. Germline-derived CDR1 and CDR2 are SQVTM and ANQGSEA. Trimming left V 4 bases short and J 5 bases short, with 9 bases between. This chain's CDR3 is CSVAGSDEQYF. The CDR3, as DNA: TGCAGCGTTGCCGGGAGCGACGAGCAGTACTTC.

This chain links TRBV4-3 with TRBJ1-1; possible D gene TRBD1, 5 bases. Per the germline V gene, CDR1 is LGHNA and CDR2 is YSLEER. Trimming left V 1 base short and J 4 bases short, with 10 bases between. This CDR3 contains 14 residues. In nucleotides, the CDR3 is TGCGCCAGCAGCCAAGGGCCCGGGGGCACTGAAGCTTTCTTT. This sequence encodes CASSQGPGGTEAFF.

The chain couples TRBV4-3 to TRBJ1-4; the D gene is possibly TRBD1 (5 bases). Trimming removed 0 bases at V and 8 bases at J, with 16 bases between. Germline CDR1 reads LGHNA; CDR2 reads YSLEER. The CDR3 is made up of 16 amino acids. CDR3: CASSQDPGSRKEKLFF. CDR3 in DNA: TGCGCCAGCAGCCAAGATCCAGGGTCACGAAAAGAAAAACTGTTTTTT.

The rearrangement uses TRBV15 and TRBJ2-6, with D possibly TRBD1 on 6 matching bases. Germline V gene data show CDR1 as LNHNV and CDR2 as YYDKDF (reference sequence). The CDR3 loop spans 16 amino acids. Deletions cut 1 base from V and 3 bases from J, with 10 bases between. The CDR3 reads CATSRGGGGGANVLTF. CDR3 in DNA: TGTGCCACCAGCAGAGGAGGGGGTGGTGGGGCCAACGTCCTGACTTTC.

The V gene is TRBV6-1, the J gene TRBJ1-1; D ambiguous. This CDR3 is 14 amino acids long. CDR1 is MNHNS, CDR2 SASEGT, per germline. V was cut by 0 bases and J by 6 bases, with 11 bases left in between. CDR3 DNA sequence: TGTGCCAGCAGTGAAGCGCGCGGGTACGCTGAAGCTTTCTTT. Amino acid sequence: CASSEARGYAEAFF.

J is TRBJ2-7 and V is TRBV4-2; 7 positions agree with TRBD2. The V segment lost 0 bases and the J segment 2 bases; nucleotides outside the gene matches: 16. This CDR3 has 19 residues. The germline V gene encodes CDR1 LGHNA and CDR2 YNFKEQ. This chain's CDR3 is CASSQDAIRRETGAYEQYF. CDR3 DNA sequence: TGTGCCAGCAGCCAAGATGCTATTAGGCGGGAGACGGGGGCCTACGAGCAGTACTTC.

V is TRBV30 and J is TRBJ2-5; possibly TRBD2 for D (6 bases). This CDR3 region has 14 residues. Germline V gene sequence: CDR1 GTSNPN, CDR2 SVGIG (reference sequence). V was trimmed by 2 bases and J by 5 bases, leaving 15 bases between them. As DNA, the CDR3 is TGTGCCTGGAGTCTTACGGGGGAATGGGAGACCCAGTACTTC. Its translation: CAWSLTGEWETQYF. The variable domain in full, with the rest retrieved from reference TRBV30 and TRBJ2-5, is SQTIHQWPATLVQPVGSPLSLECTVEGTSNPNLYWYRQAAGRGLQLLFYSVGIGQISSEVPQNLSASRPQDRQFILSSKKLLLSDSGFYLCAWSLTGEWETQYFGPGTRLLVL.

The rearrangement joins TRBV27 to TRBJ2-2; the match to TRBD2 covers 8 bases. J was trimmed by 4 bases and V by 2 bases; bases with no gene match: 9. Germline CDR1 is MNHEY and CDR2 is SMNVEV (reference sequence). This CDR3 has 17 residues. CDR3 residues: CASSLSVSGSGTGELFF. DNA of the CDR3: TGTGCCAGCAGTTTAAGTGTAAGCGGGAGTGGCACCGGGGAGCTGTTTTTT.

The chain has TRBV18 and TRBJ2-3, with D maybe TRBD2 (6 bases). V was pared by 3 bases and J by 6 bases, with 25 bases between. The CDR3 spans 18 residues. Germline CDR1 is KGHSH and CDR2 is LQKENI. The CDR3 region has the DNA TGTGCCAGCTCACCGGAGCCGGGACTGGGGATCGCACAGGATACGCAGTATTTT. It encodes CASSPEPGLGIAQDTQYF. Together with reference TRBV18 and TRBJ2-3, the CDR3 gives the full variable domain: NAGVMQNPRHLVRRRGQEARLRCSPMKGHSHVYWYRQLPEEGLKFMVYLQKENIIDESGMPKERFSAEFPKEGPSILRIQQVVRGDSAAYFCASSPEPGLGIAQDTQYFGPGTRLTVL.

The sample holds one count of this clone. The CDR3 DNA reads TGCGCCAGCAGCCAAGTAAAGAGGGTCCCGCGCGAGCAGTACTTC. Translated: CASSQVKRVPREQYF. This chain joins TRBV10-1 and TRBJ2-7, with D perhaps TRBD2 (5 bases). CDR3 length: 15 residues. Germline V gives CDR1 WNHNN, CDR2 SYGVQD (reference sequence). V was shortened by 6 bases and J by 6 bases, with 21 bases between the two germline ends.

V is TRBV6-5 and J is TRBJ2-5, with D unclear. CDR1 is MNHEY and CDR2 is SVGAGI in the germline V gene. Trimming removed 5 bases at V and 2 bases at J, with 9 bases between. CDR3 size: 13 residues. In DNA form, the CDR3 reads TGTGCCAGCAGTATAGACGGGCAAGAGACCCAGTACTTC. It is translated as CASSIDGQETQYF.

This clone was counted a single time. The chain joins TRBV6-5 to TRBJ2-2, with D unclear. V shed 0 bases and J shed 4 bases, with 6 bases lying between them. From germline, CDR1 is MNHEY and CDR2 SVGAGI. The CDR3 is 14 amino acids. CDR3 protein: CASSYSAATGELFF. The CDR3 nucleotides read TGTGCCAGCAGTTACTCGGCCGCCACCGGGGAGCTGTTTTTT.

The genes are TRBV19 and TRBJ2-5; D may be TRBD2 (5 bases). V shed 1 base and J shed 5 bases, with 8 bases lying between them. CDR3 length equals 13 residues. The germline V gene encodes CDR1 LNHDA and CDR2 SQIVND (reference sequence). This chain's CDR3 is CASSIAGWETQYF. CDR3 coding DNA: TGTGCCAGTAGTATAGCGGGGTGGGAGACCCAGTACTTC. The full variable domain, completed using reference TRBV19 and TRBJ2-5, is DGGITQSPKYLFRKEGQNVTLSCEQNLNHDAMYWYRQDPGQGLRLIYYSQIVNDFQKGDIAEGYSVSREKKESFPLTVTSAQKNPTAFYLCASSIAGWETQYFGPGTRLLVL.

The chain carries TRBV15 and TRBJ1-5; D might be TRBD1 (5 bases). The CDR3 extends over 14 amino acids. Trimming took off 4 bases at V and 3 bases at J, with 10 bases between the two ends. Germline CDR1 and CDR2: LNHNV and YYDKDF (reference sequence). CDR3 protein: CATSIDRHNQPQHF. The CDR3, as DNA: TGTGCCACCAGCATTGACAGACACAATCAGCCCCAGCATTTT.

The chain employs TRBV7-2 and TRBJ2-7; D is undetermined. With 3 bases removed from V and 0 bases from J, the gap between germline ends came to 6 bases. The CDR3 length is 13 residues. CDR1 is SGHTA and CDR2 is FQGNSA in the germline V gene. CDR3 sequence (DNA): TGTGCCAGCAGCTTTGAGGACTCCTACGAGCAGTACTTC. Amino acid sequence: CASSFEDSYEQYF.

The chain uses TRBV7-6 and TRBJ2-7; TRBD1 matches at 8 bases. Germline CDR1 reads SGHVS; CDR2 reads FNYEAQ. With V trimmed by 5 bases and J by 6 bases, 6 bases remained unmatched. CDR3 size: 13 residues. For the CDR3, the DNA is TGTGCCAGCAGCCCACCCGGGACAGGCGAGCAGTACTTC. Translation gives CASSPPGTGEQYF.

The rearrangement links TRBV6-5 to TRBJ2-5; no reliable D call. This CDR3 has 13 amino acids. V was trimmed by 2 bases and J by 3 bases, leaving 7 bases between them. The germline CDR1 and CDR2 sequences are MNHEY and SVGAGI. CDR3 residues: CASSYLAEETQYF. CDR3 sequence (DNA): TGTGCCAGCAGTTACCTCGCGGAAGAGACCCAGTACTTC.

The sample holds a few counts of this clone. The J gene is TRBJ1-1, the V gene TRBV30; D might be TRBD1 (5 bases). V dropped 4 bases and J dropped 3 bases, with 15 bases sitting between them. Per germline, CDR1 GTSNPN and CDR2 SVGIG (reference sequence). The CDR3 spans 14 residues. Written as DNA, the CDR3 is TGTGCCTGGACTTCGGGACTTGGTGACACTGAAGCTTTCTTT. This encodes CAWTSGLGDTEAFF. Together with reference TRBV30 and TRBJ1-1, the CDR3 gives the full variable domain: SQTIHQWPATLVQPVGSPLSLECTVEGTSNPNLYWYRQAAGRGLQLLFYSVGIGQISSEVPQNLSASRPQDRQFILSSKKLLLSDSGFYLCAWTSGLGDTEAFFGQGTRLTVV.

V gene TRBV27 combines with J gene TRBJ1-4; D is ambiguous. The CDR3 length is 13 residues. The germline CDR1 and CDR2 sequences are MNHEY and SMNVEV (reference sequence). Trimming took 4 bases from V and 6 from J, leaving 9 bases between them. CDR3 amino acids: CASSSGSDEKLFF. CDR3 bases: TGTGCCAGCAGTTCCGGTTCTGATGAAAAACTGTTTTTT. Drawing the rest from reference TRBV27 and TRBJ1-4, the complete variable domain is EAQVTQNPRYLITVTGKKLTVTCSQNMNHEYMSWYRQDPGLGLRQIYYSMNVEVTDKGDVPEGYKVSRKEKRNFPLILESPSPNQTSLYFCASSSGSDEKLFFGSGTQLSVL.

CDR3 coding DNA: TGTGCCAGCAGCCGGCTGGGACAGCCCTTCGAGCAGTACTTC. Its protein is CASSRLGQPFEQYF. The V call is TRBV11-2, the J call TRBJ2-7; 7 nucleotides agree with TRBD1. There are 14 residues in the CDR3. In germline, CDR1 is SGHAT, CDR2 FQNNGV. V dropped 5 bases and J dropped 6; count of bases not matched to a gene: 10. Full variable domain (missing parts from reference TRBV11-2 and TRBJ2-7): EAGVAQSPRYKIIEKRQSVAFWCNPISGHATLYWYQQILGQGPKLLIQFQNNGVVDDSQLPKDRFSAERLKGVDSTLKIQPAKLEDSAVYLCASSRLGQPFEQYFGPGTRLTVT.

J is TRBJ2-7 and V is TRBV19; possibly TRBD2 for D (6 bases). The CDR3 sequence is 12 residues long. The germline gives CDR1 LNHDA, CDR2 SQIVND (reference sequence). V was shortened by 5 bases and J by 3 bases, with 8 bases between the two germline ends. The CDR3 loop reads CASSDSGYEQYF. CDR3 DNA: TGTGCCAGTAGTGATAGCGGCTACGAGCAGTACTTC.

The CDR3 loop reads CASSYGLMGEQFF. CDR3 bases: TGTGCCAGCAGTTACGGGTTGATGGGTGAGCAGTTCTTC. This rearrangement joins TRBV7-6 to TRBJ2-1; D remains unclear. CDR1 SGHVS and CDR2 FNYEAQ come from the germline V gene. Trimming took off 6 bases at V and 9 bases at J, with 15 bases between the two ends. This CDR3 spans 13 amino acids.

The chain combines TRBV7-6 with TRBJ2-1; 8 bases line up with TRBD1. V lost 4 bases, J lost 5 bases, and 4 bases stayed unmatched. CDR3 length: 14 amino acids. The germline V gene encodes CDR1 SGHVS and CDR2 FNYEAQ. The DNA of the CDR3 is TGTGCCAGCAGCTCCGGGGGACAGGACAATGAGCAGTTCTTC. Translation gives CASSSGGQDNEQFF. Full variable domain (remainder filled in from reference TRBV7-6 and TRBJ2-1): GAGVSQSPRYKVTKRGQDVALRCDPISGHVSLYWYRQALGQGPEFLTYFNYEAQQDKSGLPNDRFSAERPEGSISTLTIQRTEQRDSAMYRCASSSGGQDNEQFFGPGTRLTVL.

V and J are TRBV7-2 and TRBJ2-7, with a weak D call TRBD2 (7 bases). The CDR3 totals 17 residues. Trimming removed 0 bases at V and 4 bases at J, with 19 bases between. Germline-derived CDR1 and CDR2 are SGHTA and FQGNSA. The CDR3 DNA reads TGTGCCAGCAGCTTAGCGGGGGGGCGGGAGATTCTATACGAGCAGTACTTC. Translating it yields CASSLAGGREILYEQYF.

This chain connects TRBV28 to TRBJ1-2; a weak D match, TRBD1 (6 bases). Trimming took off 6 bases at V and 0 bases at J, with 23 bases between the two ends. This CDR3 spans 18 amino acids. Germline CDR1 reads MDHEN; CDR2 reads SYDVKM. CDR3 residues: CASSQGGLGQITNYGYTF. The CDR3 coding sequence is TGTGCCAGCAGCCAAGGGGGTCTCGGCCAAATTACTAACTATGGCTACACCTTC.